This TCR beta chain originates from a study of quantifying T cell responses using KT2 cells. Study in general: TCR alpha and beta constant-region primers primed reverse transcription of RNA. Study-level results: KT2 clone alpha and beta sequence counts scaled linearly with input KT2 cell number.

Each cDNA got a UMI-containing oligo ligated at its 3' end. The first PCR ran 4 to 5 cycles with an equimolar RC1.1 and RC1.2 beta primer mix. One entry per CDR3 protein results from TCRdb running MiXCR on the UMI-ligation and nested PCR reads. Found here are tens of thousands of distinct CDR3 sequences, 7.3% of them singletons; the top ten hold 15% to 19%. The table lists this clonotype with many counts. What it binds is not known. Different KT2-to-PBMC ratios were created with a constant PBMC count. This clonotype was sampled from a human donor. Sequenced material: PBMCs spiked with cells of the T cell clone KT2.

The chain's CDR3 is CASSSTGNQPQHF. The CDR3 DNA follows: TGTGCCAGCAGTTCGACAGGGAACCAGCCCCAGCATTTT. The V and J genes are TRBV12-3 or TRBV12-4 and TRBJ1-5, with 7 bases matching TRBD1. The ends lost 4 bases at V and 7 bases at J; junction bases unmatched: 4. The CDR3 contains 13 residues.